The entry that follows covers one T cell receptor (beta chain) sequence. This CDR3 is built from 14 residues. CDR1 is PRHDT and CDR2 is FYEKMQ in the germline V gene (reference sequence). V trimming: 4 bases; J trimming: 3 bases; junction bases outside the gene matches: 1. The table came from immunoSEQ multiplex PCR; TCRdb's copy has only in-frame clones and leaves some out. This table has under 70,000 clones, 91% appearing once. This record belongs to a study of T cell changes during pregnancy in multiple sclerosis. V and J are TRBV13 and TRBJ2-3; TRBD2 matches 10 bases. Material: peripheral blood, obtained in the third trimester of pregnancy. The clonotype comes from a female donor in good health, enrolled as a control in a pregnancy study. The CDR3 here is CASSSGLATDTQYF. CDR3 DNA: TGTGCCAGCAGCTCGGGACTAGCGACAGATACGCAGTATTTT.